The clone carrying this T cell receptor (beta chain) appeared a few times. Antigen specificity is unknown. The data stem from a study of regulatory T cells in long-lasting Graves disease. CDR3 regions were amplified by Arm-PCR using iRepertoire HTBI primers to build TCR beta libraries. Authors' analysis steps: Taken together, the samples had fewer than 65 TRBV and more than 11 TRBJ segments identified. TCRdb called the multiplex PCR reads again in MiXCR, with one record for every CDR3 protein. The V and J calls were not made by the authors but by TCRdb's processing. The table includes 400,000 to 500,000 distinct CDR3 sequences, roughly 23% detected once. Overall study results and limits: Favored usage of TRBV28, TRBJ1-2 and TRBJ2-5 was recorded in persistent disease. Thyroid tissue went unexamined; only peripheral blood was analyzed.

V was pared by 4 bases and J by 7 bases, with 17 bases between. The CDR3 covers 15 residues. Germline loops: CDR1 SGHVS, CDR2 FQNEAQ. The time point was: persistent/refractory GD, antithyroid drugs over 5 years with positive TRAb. RNA from PBMCs was the source of the TCR library. This sequence was found in a female donor with Graves disease. V usage is TRBV7-8 and J usage is TRBJ1-5, with D perhaps TRBD1 (5 bases). The specimen comprised peripheral blood mononuclear cells (PBMCs), sampled when the disease was refractory, from a patient treated with antithyroid drugs. The CDR3, as DNA: TGTGCCAGCAGCTACTATCGGGACGGGTTGCAGCCCCAGCATTTT. It is translated as CASSYYRDGLQPQHF. The full variable domain, its missing parts supplied by reference TRBV7-8 and TRBJ1-5, is GAGVSQSPRYKVAKRGQDVALRCDPISGHVSLFWYQQALGQGPEFLTYFQNEAQLDKSGLPSDRFFAERPEGSVSTLKIQRTQQEDSAVYLCASSYYRDGLQPQHFGDGTRLSIL.